This entry describes one TCR beta chain. Trimming at V came to 1 base and at J to 2 bases, leaving 3 bases not matched to a gene. The CDR3 spans 16 residues. Per the germline V gene, CDR1 is SGHDN and CDR2 is FVKESK. This sample is drawn from a study of shared clonotypes between healthy human individuals. As for the study in general: CD4 naive and CD4 memory each took three plates per donor, while CD8 naive took two and CD8 memory one.

Assay: immunoSEQ multiplex PCR; the TCRdb copy retains only in-frame clones and omits some. The table shows around 2.5 million clones, with over 85% occurring only once. The sequenced material came from naive CD4+ T cells from PBMCs. The sample's subset: CD45RA+ positively selected. This chain connects TRBV14 to TRBJ2-1, with 9 bases lining up with TRBD2. This TCR came from a man between 18 and 35 years old in good health. Some clones in this sample may be carry-over from other donors' samples. Written as DNA, the CDR3 is TGTGCCAGCAGCCAAGTGATAGCGGGAGCCTACAATGAGCAGTTCTTC. Protein sequence: CASSQVIAGAYNEQFF.